This T cell receptor (beta chain) is from a study of blood T cell repertoires in COVID-19. Participants were aged about 18 to 90 years, lived in 24 US areas, and enrolled virtually. What the recovered Cohort 3 donors had was two negative PCRs, clearance, or symptom resolution. As handled by the study authors: The authors estimated nucleated cell counts from reference gene primer amplification. Assay: immunoSEQ multiplex PCR; the TCRdb copy retains only in-frame clones and omits some. D and trimming come from the DNA, and the V and J calls and clone size come from that table. Here the sample spans some 260,000 clones, just over 90% being singletons. This sequence originates from a woman aged 18-29 years who had recovered from COVID-19. The material sequenced was PBMCs or T cells enriched from blood (not recorded which).

The CDR3 spells CASSLSGGLAGGLSYNEQFF. The CDR3 region has the DNA TGTGCCAGCAGTTTGAGTGGTGGGCTAGCGGGAGGTCTTTCCTACAATGAGCAGTTCTTC. The rearrangement uses TRBV28 and TRBJ2-1, with 11 bases lining up with TRBD2. The CDR3 covers 20 residues. With V trimmed by 3 bases and J by 1 base, 14 bases remained unmatched. CDR1 and CDR2 from the germline V gene are MDHEN and SYDVKM.